This entry describes one T cell receptor (beta chain). No antigen is known for it. The germline gives CDR1 MDHEN, CDR2 SYDVKM. J lost 4 bases, V lost 6 bases, and 4 bases had no gene match. This CDR3 has 14 residues. PCR amplification relied on 60 Vbeta primers (plus 13 Jbeta primers). The method was immunoSEQ multiplex PCR; TCRdb's version includes in-frame clones alone and lacks a portion of them. Counted here are about 230,000 clones, 85% occurring once; the ten biggest clones make up roughly 1.3%. The record originates from a study of cytomegalovirus exposure and HLA in healthy donors. Notes on the study in general: Later analysis indicated greater clonal expansion among HLA-associated TCR beta chains than among equally common other chains. Analyses of presence and absence presupposed an approximately uniform sequencing depth across donors. Information on immune exposure was restricted to one variable (CMV serostatus). Most TCR beta V segments were productive about 87% or about 30% of the time in an earlier analysis.

The receptor was derived from a human donor in good health. The specimen sequenced was PBMCs. The chain employs TRBV28 and TRBJ2-2; 8 bases agree with TRBD1. The CDR3 is CASRDTGGTGELFF. The CDR3 DNA is TGTGCCAGCAGGGATACAGGGGGCACCGGGGAGCTGTTTTTT.